Presented here are 3 T cell receptor beta chains from one specimen sequenced in a study of T cells in localized non-small cell lung cancer. Some clones are missing from TCRdb's copy, which holds only in-frame ones; the method was immunoSEQ multiplex PCR. The data contain several thousand clones, around 22% of them singletons. The sequencing used lung tumor tissue, collected before any cancer treatment. Source of these receptors: a female donor of 60 years or more with stage I lung adenocarcinoma.

This clone was counted a few times. This chain connects TRBV2 to TRBJ2-1, with 10 bases matching TRBD2. After removal of 5 bases from V and 2 bases from J, the junction contained 3 bases not matched to a gene. The CDR3 is 15 residues long. The germline CDR1 and CDR2 sequences are SNHLY and FYNNEI. The CDR3: CASSRSGGAYNEQFF. The CDR3 DNA reads TGTGCCAGCAGTCGAAGCGGGGGGGCCTACAATGAGCAGTTCTTC.

V is TRBV19 and J is TRBJ1-6; D is undetermined. Germline V gene lookup returns CDR1 LNHDA and CDR2 SQIVND (reference sequence). V dropped 11 bases and J dropped 7 bases, with 18 bases sitting between them. The CDR3 spans 14 residues. CDR3 DNA sequence: TGTGCCTCAAGCGGCCCGCTATTCAATTCACCCCTCCACTTT. This encodes CASSGPLFNSPLHF.

This clone was counted only a few times. V and J are TRBV11-3 and TRBJ2-1; D might be TRBD1 (6 bases). V shed 6 bases and J shed 7 bases, with 22 bases lying between them. This CDR3 is 16 amino acids long. Germline CDR1 reads SGHNT; CDR2 reads YENEEA. The CDR3 here is CASSHGGGRGLNEQFF. For the CDR3, the DNA is TGTGCCAGCAGTCATGGAGGCGGCAGGGGATTAAATGAGCAGTTCTTC.